This T cell receptor (beta chain) was recorded in a study of shared clonotypes between healthy human individuals. This CDR3 has 16 amino acids. CDR1 and CDR2 (germline): MNHNS, SASEGT. J lost 3 bases, V lost 4 bases, and 9 bases had no gene match. Profiling relied on immunoSEQ multiplex PCR, and the TCRdb table lists in-frame clones only, not all of them. Of millions of clones listed, approximately 95% are singletons. Source material: naive CD4+ T cells from PBMCs. Subset in this sample: CD45RA+ positively selected. The genes are TRBV6-1 and TRBJ2-3, with 8 bases that match TRBD1. The sequence was obtained from a man between 18 and 29 years old in good health. Some clones in this sample may be carry-over from other donors' samples. This chain's CDR3 is CASSVITGGRTDTQYF. CDR3 sequence (DNA): TGTGCCAGCAGTGTGATTACAGGGGGGAGAACAGATACGCAGTATTTT.